The 31 T cell receptor beta chains below come from one sample, sequenced in a study of CD8 T cells in ankylosing spondylitis. TCRdb recomputed calls from the 5' RACE reads with MiXCR, one row per CDR3 protein. The table records 100,000 to 150,000 distinct CDR3 sequences, roughly 8.8% of them present only once. Sequencing used blood, either unsorted or a sorted T cell fraction (not recorded which). These receptors originate from a male donor with ankylosing spondylitis or in good health (not recorded which).

This clonotype showed up many times. This chain connects TRBV6-5 to TRBJ1-4; perhaps TRBD1 as D (5 bases). This CDR3 is built from 17 residues. The V and J ends lost 0 bases and 12 bases respectively, with 23 bases between them. The germline gives CDR1 MNHEY, CDR2 SVGAGI. For the CDR3, the DNA is TGTGCCAGCAGTTACTCATCAGGGAGCAAAAACGGAAAGCAACTGTTTTTT. This codes for CASSYSSGSKNGKQLFF.

The chain employs TRBV11-2 and TRBJ2-1, with 13 bases lining up with TRBD2. The germline gives CDR1 SGHAT, CDR2 FQNNGV. The CDR3 length is 18 residues. J lost 7 bases, V lost 3 bases, and 12 bases had no gene match. The CDR3 reads CASSFKLAGGPFENEQFF. CDR3 DNA: TGTGCCAGCAGCTTTAAACTAGCGGGAGGGCCATTTGAAAATGAGCAGTTCTTC.

This clonotype was counted between two and nine times. This chain uses TRBV7-2 with TRBJ1-4; 8 bases are a match to TRBD1. This CDR3 has 15 residues. J lost 6 bases, V lost 2 bases, and 5 bases had no gene match. Germline CDR1 SGHTA, CDR2 FQGNSA. This CDR3 reads CASSLRGTGDEKLFF. CDR3 coding DNA: TGTGCCAGCAGCTTAAGGGGGACAGGAGATGAAAAACTGTTTTTT.

This chain connects TRBV3-1 to TRBJ2-5; no clear D gene. The CDR3 loop spans 13 amino acids. Germline assignment: CDR1 LGHDT and CDR2 YNNKEL (reference sequence). The V and J ends lost 5 bases and 7 bases respectively, with 14 bases between them. The CDR3 DNA reads as TGTGCCAGCAGCGCAGAGTCAATTGGGACCCAGTACTTC. Protein sequence: CASSAESIGTQYF.

This clonotype was seen many times. This sequence joins TRBV7-3 and TRBJ2-1; the match to TRBD1 covers 10 bases. This CDR3 comprises 14 residues. CDR1 is SGHTA and CDR2 is FQGTGA in the germline V gene. With V trimmed by 2 bases and J by 6 bases, 1 base remained unmatched. Here the CDR3 reads CASSLGTGANEQFF. The CDR3 DNA sequence: TGTGCCAGCAGCTTAGGGACAGGGGCCAATGAGCAGTTCTTC.

This clonotype was detected many times. The genes are TRBV20-1 and TRBJ1-1; D is perhaps TRBD1 (6 bases). Trimming stripped 4 bases from V and 1 base from J, with 16 bases between. The CDR3 spans 15 residues. In germline, CDR1 is DFQATT, CDR2 SNEGSKA (reference sequence). This CDR3 reads CSATLGAVKNTEAFF. The CDR3 nucleotides read TGCAGTGCTACCTTGGGGGCGGTAAAGAACACTGAAGCTTTCTTT.

This clonotype was counted many times. The gene calls are TRBV9 and TRBJ2-5; D ambiguous. Germline CDR1 is SGDLS and CDR2 is YYNGEE. V was clipped by 5 bases and J by 1 base, with 6 bases between them. The CDR3 is 12 residues long. The CDR3 DNA sequence: TGTGCCAGCAGACCGGGCCAAGAGACCCAGTACTTC. Translating gives CASRPGQETQYF. Filled out from reference TRBV9 and TRBJ2-5, the complete variable domain reads DSGVTQTPKHLITATGQRVTLRCSPRSGDLSVYWYQQSLDQGLQFLIQYYNGEERAKGNILERFSAQQFPDLHSELNLSSLELGDSALYFCASRPGQETQYFGPGTRLLVL.

This clonotype was counted only a few times. The chain links TRBV4-3 to TRBJ2-3, with D hard to call. The V gene's germline CDR1 is LGHNA and CDR2 YSLEER. The V end lost 0 bases, the J end lost 0 bases, and 7 bases lay between the germline ends. This CDR3 comprises 15 residues. CDR3 region: CASSQDGSSTDTQYF. CDR3 sequence (DNA): TGCGCCAGCAGCCAAGATGGCAGTAGCACAGATACGCAGTATTTT.

This clonotype was detected ten times or more. The CDR3 reads CASSGPGQGDEKLFF. The CDR3 bases are TGTGCCAGCAGCGGTCCGGGACAAGGTGATGAAAAACTGTTTTTT. The J gene is TRBJ1-4, the V gene TRBV28, with a tentative D call TRBD1 (6 bases). In germline, CDR1 is MDHEN, CDR2 SYDVKM. The CDR3 sequence is 15 residues long. Trimming stripped 6 bases from V and 6 bases from J, with 17 bases between.

This clonotype has at least ten counts. The chain has TRBV20-1 and TRBJ2-5, with 13 bases that match TRBD2. The ends lost 5 bases at V and 5 bases at J; junction bases unmatched: 5. Germline CDR1 is DFQATT and CDR2 is SNEGSKA (reference sequence). This CDR3 has 14 amino acids. The CDR3 sequence: CSAGQLAGGETQYF. The CDR3 DNA is TGCAGTGCTGGACAACTAGCGGGAGGGGAGACCCAGTACTTC.

This clonotype was counted ten times or more. V usage is TRBV11-2 and J usage is TRBJ2-1; 11 bases align to TRBD2. Losses at the gene ends were 3 bases for V and 5 bases for J; bases not matched to a gene: 12. CDR3 length: 18 residues. The germline CDR1 and CDR2 sequences are SGHAT and FQNNGV. CDR3 DNA: TGTGCCAGCAGCTTTCCGGATGTAGCGGGAGGGTTTAACAATGAGCAGTTCTTC. Its translation: CASSFPDVAGGFNNEQFF. The full variable domain, completed using reference TRBV11-2 and TRBJ2-1, is EAGVAQSPRYKIIEKRQSVAFWCNPISGHATLYWYQQILGQGPKLLIQFQNNGVVDDSQLPKDRFSAERLKGVDSTLKIQPAKLEDSAVYLCASSFPDVAGGFNNEQFFGPGTRLTVL.

This clonotype appeared many times. The CDR3 DNA reads TGTGCCAGCAGCTTAGCGGAGGTGGGGGAGCAGTACTTC. Encoded protein: CASSLAEVGEQYF. The rearrangement uses TRBV7-6 and TRBJ2-7, with D possibly TRBD2 on 5 matching bases. The V and J ends lost 0 bases and 7 bases respectively, with 10 bases between them. This CDR3 has 13 residues. CDR1 is SGHVS and CDR2 is FNYEAQ in the germline V gene.

The rearrangement uses TRBV28 and TRBJ2-6; no firm D call. The V gene lost 7 bases and the J gene lost 3 bases, with 13 bases spanning the gap. This CDR3 is built from 15 residues. CDR1 and CDR2 from the germline V gene are MDHEN and SYDVKM. CDR3 nucleotides: TGTGCCAGCACCTTGGAGAGGAGTGGGGCCAACGTCCTGACTTTC. This sequence encodes CASTLERSGANVLTF. The full variable domain, completed using reference TRBV28 and TRBJ2-6, is DVKVTQSSRYLVKRTGEKVFLECVQDMDHENMFWYRQDPGLGLRLIYFSYDVKMKEKGDIPEGYSVSREKKERFSLILESASTNQTSMYLCASTLERSGANVLTFGAGSRLTVL.

This clonotype occurred many times. In DNA, the CDR3 is TGCAGTGCTAGAAAGACTTACTCCGTTTCCTACGAGCAGTACTTC. It encodes CSARKTYSVSYEQYF. The chain employs TRBV20-1 and TRBJ2-7; unclear D gene. This CDR3 comprises 15 residues. Germline V gives CDR1 DFQATT, CDR2 SNEGSKA (reference sequence). V dropped 2 bases and J dropped 1 base, with 15 bases sitting between them.

Many counts were recorded for this clonotype. The rearrangement links TRBV5-8 to TRBJ2-4; D gene ambiguous. Germline CDR1 is SGHTS and CDR2 is YDEGEE. The CDR3 consists of 15 residues. Trimming removed 4 bases from V and 1 base from J, with 12 bases in between. This chain's CDR3 is CASSRYLGAKNIQYF. CDR3 sequence (DNA): TGTGCCAGCAGCCGATACCTGGGGGCCAAAAACATTCAGTACTTC.

The chain combines TRBV20-1 with TRBJ1-4; 7 bases align to TRBD1. J lost 8 bases, V lost 5 bases, and 14 bases had no gene match. Germline values: CDR1 DFQATT, CDR2 SNEGSKA (reference sequence). The CDR3 totals 15 residues. DNA of the CDR3: TGCAGTGCTCTACCATTAGGGGGCTGGGTGGAAAAACTGTTTTTT. As protein: CSALPLGGWVEKLFF.

CDR3 region: CASSWDRGTDTQYF. CDR3 nucleotide sequence: TGTGCCAGTAGTTGGGACAGGGGCACAGATACGCAGTATTTT. This sequence joins TRBV19 and TRBJ2-3; 9 nucleotides align to TRBD1. This CDR3 spans 14 amino acids. Germline trimming cut 5 bases from V and 1 base from J; bases unmatched to any gene: 1. Per germline, CDR1 LNHDA and CDR2 SQIVND (reference sequence).

The rearrangement joins TRBV19 to TRBJ2-5, with 8 bases matching TRBD1. The V gene's germline CDR1 is LNHDA and CDR2 SQIVND (reference sequence). The junction had 5 bases not matched to a gene; V was cut back by 6 bases and J by 5 bases. The CDR3 consists of 13 residues. This chain's CDR3 is CASSPDRDETQYF. The CDR3 bases are TGTGCCAGTAGCCCGGACAGGGACGAGACCCAGTACTTC.

This clonotype has at least ten counts. The rearrangement links TRBV20-1 to TRBJ1-1; D gene unclear. Germline lookup yields CDR1 DFQATT and CDR2 SNEGSKA (reference sequence). This CDR3 contains 12 residues. With 4 bases removed from V and 3 bases from J, the gap between germline ends came to 9 bases. The CDR3 nucleotides read TGCAGTGCTAAGATTATGGACACTGAAGCTTTCTTT. Protein product: CSAKIMDTEAFF.

This clonotype was recorded at least ten times. V usage is TRBV5-1 and J usage is TRBJ1-1; D not certain. V was trimmed by 1 base and J by 0 bases, leaving 7 bases between them. From germline, CDR1 is SGHRS and CDR2 YFSETQ. The CDR3 extends over 14 amino acids. CDR3 sequence: CASSLFRMNTEAFF. The CDR3, as DNA: TGCGCCAGCAGCTTGTTTCGGATGAACACTGAAGCTTTCTTT.

This rearrangement joins TRBV3-1 to TRBJ1-1; D might be TRBD1 (5 bases). Germline loops: CDR1 LGHDT, CDR2 YNNKEL (reference sequence). This CDR3 comprises 16 residues. V was pared by 4 bases and J by 2 bases, with 17 bases between. This chain's CDR3 is CASSPTVGLGNTEAFF. CDR3 sequence (DNA): TGTGCCAGCAGCCCCACCGTGGGGCTGGGCAACACTGAAGCTTTCTTT.

This clonotype has only a few counts. The J gene is TRBJ2-5, the V gene TRBV20-1; maybe TRBD2 (7 bases). This CDR3 comprises 16 residues. Germline CDR1 is DFQATT and CDR2 is SNEGSKA (reference sequence). Trimming shortened V by 5 bases and J by 0 bases, and 19 bases separated the two germline ends. This chain's CDR3 is CSAGGGRVMYQETQYF. CDR3 DNA: TGCAGTGCTGGGGGGGGCAGGGTGATGTACCAAGAGACCCAGTACTTC.

By proportion, this clonotype is medium-sized. The chain employs TRBV20-1 and TRBJ2-6; TRBD2 matches at 13 bases. CDR1 is DFQATT and CDR2 is SNEGSKA in the germline V gene (reference sequence). This CDR3 has 18 residues. With 1 base clipped from V and 0 bases from J, the junction kept 3 bases outside the gene matches. The CDR3 nucleotides are TGCAGTGCTAGAGGGACTAGCGGGAGTTCCTCTGGGGCCAACGTCCTGACTTTC. Translation: CSARGTSGSSSGANVLTF.

This clonotype was picked up many times. The chain carries TRBV20-1 and TRBJ2-5; 13 bases fit TRBD2. V shed 6 bases and J 5 bases; nucleotides not matched to a gene: 12. CDR1 and CDR2 (germline): DFQATT, SNEGSKA (reference sequence). This CDR3 has 16 residues. The CDR3 region is CSAPRTSGSFRETQYF. CDR3 bases: TGCAGTGCGCCGAGGACTAGCGGGAGTTTTAGGGAGACCCAGTACTTC.

The table lists this clonotype with a few counts. The chain has TRBV7-9 and TRBJ1-1, with 10 bases lining up with TRBD1. J gave up 1 base and V 4 bases, and 3 bases lay outside the gene matches. The germline V gene encodes CDR1 SEHNR and CDR2 FQNEAQ (reference sequence). The CDR3 is made up of 15 amino acids. The CDR3: CASSYRDRGNTEAFF. The CDR3 DNA sequence: TGTGCCAGCAGCTACCGGGACAGGGGGAACACTGAAGCTTTCTTT.

This clonotype showed up many times. The V gene is TRBV7-2, the J gene TRBJ1-2; 7 positions agree with TRBD1. V shed 5 bases and J 6 bases; nucleotides not matched to a gene: 6. Per the germline V gene, CDR1 is SGHTA and CDR2 is FQGNSA. CDR3 size: 13 residues. CDR3: CASSLDRANGYTF. The CDR3 DNA reads TGTGCCAGCAGCCTCGACAGGGCAAATGGCTACACCTTC.

This clonotype was seen at least ten times. V gene TRBV18 combines with J gene TRBJ1-3; D uncertain. The V gene's germline CDR1 is KGHSH and CDR2 LQKENI. The V gene lost 0 bases and the J gene lost 2 bases, with 8 bases spanning the gap. The length of the CDR3 is 15 residues. The DNA for the CDR3 is TGTGCCAGCTCACCACCAGGGTTCGCTGGAAACACCATATATTTT. This translates into CASSPPGFAGNTIYF.

This sequence joins TRBV9 and TRBJ1-1, with D unresolved. Germline CDR1 reads SGDLS; CDR2 reads YYNGEE. The CDR3 sequence is 13 residues long. Trimming shortened V by 3 bases and J by 2 bases, and 8 bases separated the two germline ends. The CDR3 region has the DNA TGTGCCAGCAGCGCACGAAGCAACACTGAAGCTTTCTTT. It is translated as CASSARSNTEAFF.

Many counts were recorded for this clonotype. This chain connects TRBV19 to TRBJ2-5; 13 bases line up with TRBD2. Germline CDR1 reads LNHDA; CDR2 reads SQIVND (reference sequence). Losses at the gene ends were 6 bases for V and 4 bases for J; bases not matched to a gene: 11. The CDR3 contains 17 residues. CDR3 DNA: TGTGCCAGTAGCACTACCCGGACTAGCGGGAGAATAGAGACCCAGTACTTC. Amino acid sequence: CASSTTRTSGRIETQYF.

Many counts were recorded for this clonotype. This chain joins TRBV9 and TRBJ2-2; 10 bases agree with TRBD2. The CDR3 consists of 17 residues. The V and J ends lost 4 bases and 1 base, in that order; junction bases with no gene match: 7. Germline V lookup: CDR1 SGDLS, CDR2 YYNGEE. CDR3 amino acids: CASSPVAGGQNTGELFF. CDR3 DNA sequence: TGTGCCAGCAGCCCTGTAGCGGGAGGCCAGAACACCGGGGAGCTGTTTTTT.

A few counts support this clonotype. The chain recombines TRBV7-2 with TRBJ2-4; tentative D call: TRBD2 (6 bases). Germline V gene data show CDR1 as SGHTA and CDR2 as FQGNSA. V lost 5 bases and J lost 0, with 11 bases in between. The CDR3 runs 15 residues. DNA for the CDR3: TGTGCCAGCAGCGCCCGGGGACTAGCCAAAAACATTCAGTACTTC. This translates into CASSARGLAKNIQYF.